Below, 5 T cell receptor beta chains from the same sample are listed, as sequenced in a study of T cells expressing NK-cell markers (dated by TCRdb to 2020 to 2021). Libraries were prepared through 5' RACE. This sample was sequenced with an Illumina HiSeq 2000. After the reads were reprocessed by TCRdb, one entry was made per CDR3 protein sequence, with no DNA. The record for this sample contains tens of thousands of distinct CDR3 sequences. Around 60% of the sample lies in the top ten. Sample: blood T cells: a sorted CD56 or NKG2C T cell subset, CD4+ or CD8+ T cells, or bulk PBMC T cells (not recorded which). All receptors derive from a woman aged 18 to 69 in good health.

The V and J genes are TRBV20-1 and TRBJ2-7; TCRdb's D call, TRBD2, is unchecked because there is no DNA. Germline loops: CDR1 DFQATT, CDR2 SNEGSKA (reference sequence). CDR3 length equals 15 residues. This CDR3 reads CSASVGLAGRYEQYF.

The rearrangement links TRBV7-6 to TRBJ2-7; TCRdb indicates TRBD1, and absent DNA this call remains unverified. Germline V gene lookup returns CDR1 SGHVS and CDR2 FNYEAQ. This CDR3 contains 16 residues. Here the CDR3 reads CASSSLGGGRAYEQYF.

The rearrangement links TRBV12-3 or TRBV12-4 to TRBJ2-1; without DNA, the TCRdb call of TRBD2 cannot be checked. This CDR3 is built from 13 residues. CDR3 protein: CASIPPAGNEQFF.

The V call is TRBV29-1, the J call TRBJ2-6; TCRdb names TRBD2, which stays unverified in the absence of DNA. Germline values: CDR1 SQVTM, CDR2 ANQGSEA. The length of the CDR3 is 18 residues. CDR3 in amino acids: CSVEVEAPSSSGANVLTF.

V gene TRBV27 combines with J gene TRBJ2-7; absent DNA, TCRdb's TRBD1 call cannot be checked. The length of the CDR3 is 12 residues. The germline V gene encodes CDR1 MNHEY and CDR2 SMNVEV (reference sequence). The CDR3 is CASGQGWYEQYF.